Following are 31 T cell receptor beta chains from one sample sequenced in a study of cytomegalovirus exposure and HLA in healthy donors. The primer mix had 60 Vbeta and 13 Jbeta primers. Profiled with immunoSEQ multiplex PCR; TCRdb holds only in-frame clones, not every one. The table shows fewer than 150,000 clones, with about 74% occurring only once. Input material: PBMCs. Every receptor here comes from a woman in her thirties or forties in good health and CMV-seropositive.

The CDR3 nucleotides read TGTGCCAGCAGCTTAGGTGCGGGAGGATCCTACAATGAGCAGTTCTTC. Protein: CASSLGAGGSYNEQFF. V and J are TRBV11-3 and TRBJ2-1, with 8 bases identical to TRBD2. This CDR3 region has 16 residues. From germline, CDR1 is SGHNT and CDR2 YENEEA. V lost 1 base and J lost 1; bases outside the gene matches: 3.

The gene calls are TRBV7-9 and TRBJ2-1; 12 positions match TRBD2. This CDR3 has 17 residues. The V segment lost 4 bases and the J segment 1 base; nucleotides outside the gene matches: 5. Germline V gives CDR1 SEHNR, CDR2 FQNEAQ (reference sequence). Here the CDR3 reads CASSSTSGGQSYNEQFF. The DNA of the CDR3 is TGTGCCAGCAGCTCGACTAGCGGGGGCCAATCCTACAATGAGCAGTTCTTC.

The chain links TRBV7-9 to TRBJ2-1; 14 positions agree with TRBD2. CDR1 is SEHNR, CDR2 FQNEAQ, per germline (reference sequence). V gave up 6 bases and J gave up 4 bases; unmatched junction bases: 8. The CDR3 runs 17 residues. DNA for the CDR3: TGTGCCAGCAGTTCGGGACTAGCGGGGGATATATACAATGAGCAGTTCTTC. It specifies CASSSGLAGDIYNEQFF.

V gene TRBV5-1 combines with J gene TRBJ2-3; 10 bases are shared with TRBD2. This CDR3 contains 15 residues. Losses at the gene ends were 4 bases for V and 2 bases for J; bases not matched to a gene: 4. Germline V gives CDR1 SGHRS, CDR2 YFSETQ. The chain's CDR3 is CASSGSGRHTDTQYF. In nucleotides, the CDR3 is TGCGCCAGCAGCGGTAGCGGGAGGCACACAGATACGCAGTATTTT.

In regard to this clone: At the DNA level, this CDR3 is encoded by other sequences in the same sample as well. The CDR3 loop reads CASSQGAGSSYNSPLHF. CDR3 sequence (DNA): TGTGCCAGCAGCCAAGGGGCGGGGAGCTCCTATAATTCACCCCTCCACTTT. The genes are TRBV5-4 and TRBJ1-6; a weak D match, TRBD1 (5 bases). The CDR3 has 17 residues. The germline gives CDR1 SGHNT, CDR2 YYREEE (reference sequence). Trimming cost V 4 bases and J 0 bases, with 14 bases left between them.

The DNA of the CDR3 is TGTGCCAGCAGCTCCCCCCATGGGAAAACTACAGGTCTGGGTGGCTACACCTTC. Its protein product is CASSSPHGKTTGLGGYTF. The chain recombines TRBV5-6 with TRBJ1-2, with TRBD1 as a possible D gene (5 bases). This CDR3 is 18 amino acids long. Germline V lookup: CDR1 SGHDT, CDR2 YYEEEE. The germline V and J ends were trimmed by 3 bases and 7 bases, with 28 bases remaining between them.

This rearrangement joins TRBV7-2 to TRBJ2-7, with 9 positions matching TRBD1. This CDR3 contains 16 residues. Germline loops: CDR1 SGHTA, CDR2 FQGNSA. V dropped 5 bases and J dropped 4; count of bases not matched to a gene: 12. The CDR3 region is CASSPLSGQGSYEQYF. For the CDR3, the DNA is TGTGCCAGCAGCCCCCTCTCGGGACAGGGATCTTACGAGCAGTACTTC.

J is TRBJ1-1 and V is TRBV5-1; 7 nucleotides align to TRBD1. CDR3 length equals 14 residues. J gave up 2 bases and V 7 bases, and 8 bases lay outside the gene matches. Germline V gene data show CDR1 as SGHRS and CDR2 as YFSETQ. The CDR3 nucleotides are TGCGCCAGCTCACTCCGGGACAGCAACACTGAAGCTTTCTTT. Amino acids: CASSLRDSNTEAFF.

The chain joins TRBV7-8 to TRBJ2-5; 9 nucleotides match TRBD1. CDR1 is SGHVS, CDR2 FQNEAQ, per germline. With V trimmed by 5 bases and J by 4 bases, 2 bases remained unmatched. The CDR3 loop spans 13 amino acids. Here the CDR3 reads CASSADRGETQYF. In DNA form, the CDR3 reads TGTGCCAGCAGCGCGGACAGGGGAGAGACCCAGTACTTC.

This clone was counted a single time. The rearrangement joins TRBV7-8 to TRBJ1-1; D uncertain. With 5 bases removed from V and 0 bases from J, the gap between germline ends came to 7 bases. From germline, CDR1 is SGHVS and CDR2 FQNEAQ. This CDR3 region has 13 residues. The CDR3 loop is CASSPTLNTEAFF. Written as DNA, the CDR3 is TGTGCCAGCAGCCCCACACTGAACACTGAAGCTTTCTTT.

The chain carries TRBV27 and TRBJ2-1, with D tentatively TRBD1 (5 bases). Germline lookup yields CDR1 MNHEY and CDR2 SMNVEV (reference sequence). Deletions cut 7 bases from V and 8 bases from J, with 18 bases between. The CDR3 contains 14 residues. The CDR3 protein is CASTKTQGHHEQFF. The DNA for the CDR3 is TGTGCCAGCACTAAGACCCAGGGTCACCATGAGCAGTTCTTC.

V usage is TRBV5-4 and J usage is TRBJ1-2, with 8 bases identical to TRBD1. Germline values: CDR1 SGHNT, CDR2 YYREEE (reference sequence). The CDR3 is 13 amino acids. J gave up 5 bases and V 2 bases, and 2 bases lay outside the gene matches. As DNA, the CDR3 is TGTGCCAGCAGCTTACAGGGGGGTTATGGCTACACCTTC. Translation gives CASSLQGGYGYTF.

The chain has TRBV5-1 and TRBJ2-1; 8 nucleotides line up with TRBD2. The CDR3 sequence is 16 residues long. CDR1 is SGHRS and CDR2 is YFSETQ in the germline V gene. V was clipped by 5 bases and J by 7 bases; unmatched bases: 14. DNA of the CDR3: TGCGCCAGCAGTTTCACCGGGCCCGGGGGGGGGAATGAGCAGTTCTTC. It specifies CASSFTGPGGGNEQFF.

This clone appeared a few times. CDR3 DNA: TGTGCCTGGAGCCCCGGGGGGAATAGCAATCAGCCCCAGCATTTT. Protein product: CAWSPGGNSNQPQHF. The chain recombines TRBV30 with TRBJ1-5, with D perhaps matching TRBD1 (5 bases). V was pared by 3 bases and J by 0 bases, with 12 bases between. Germline V gene data show CDR1 as GTSNPN and CDR2 as SVGIG (reference sequence). The CDR3 length is 15 residues.

There are a few counts of this clone. The chain carries TRBV4-1 and TRBJ2-1; the D gene is possibly TRBD2 (5 bases). The CDR3 has 13 residues. Germline-derived CDR1 and CDR2 are MGHRA and YSYEKL. Trimming stripped 6 bases from V and 8 bases from J, with 14 bases between. CDR3 coding DNA: TGCGCCAGCAGACAAAAGAGCGGCGATGAGCAGTTCTTC. Residues: CASRQKSGDEQFF.

The chain is built from TRBV6-6 and TRBJ2-7; 8 bases match TRBD1. After removal of 5 bases from V and 6 bases from J, the junction contained 9 bases not matched to a gene. Germline V gene lookup returns CDR1 MNHNY and CDR2 SVGAGI (reference sequence). The CDR3 is 14 residues long. CDR3 protein: CASSTRQGTGEQYF. The DNA for the CDR3 is TGTGCCAGCAGTACCCGACAGGGGACGGGCGAGCAGTACTTC.

The rearrangement links TRBV4-2 to TRBJ2-3, with a possible D match to TRBD2 (7 bases). Germline values: CDR1 LGHNA, CDR2 YNFKEQ. This CDR3 is 17 amino acids long. Trimming took 2 bases from V and 3 from J, leaving 18 bases between them. The CDR3 DNA reads TGTGCCAGCAGCCAACCCCCGAATGCGGGGGCGACAGATACGCAGTATTTT. Residues: CASSQPPNAGATDTQYF.

This clone was picked up one time. This chain uses TRBV21-1 with TRBJ1-1; TRBD1, the table's D call, was not compared with the DNA. TRBV21-1 is reported as a pseudogene. CDR3 length: 20 residues. CDR3 DNA sequence: TGTGCCAGCAGCAAAGAAGCTAGGACAGGGGGCCAAAAAAGTCTTACTGAAGCTTTCTTT. As protein: CASSKEARTGGQKSLTEAFF.

This rearrangement joins TRBV5-1 to TRBJ1-2; the match to TRBD1 covers 9 bases. This CDR3 contains 12 residues. V was clipped by 5 bases and J by 8 bases; unmatched bases: 4. Germline V CDR1 and CDR2: SGHRS, YFSETQ. The CDR3 DNA is TGCGCCAGCAGGGGACAGGGTGGAGGCTACACCTTC. It specifies CASRGQGGGYTF.

V gene TRBV5-8 combines with J gene TRBJ2-7; 11 bases map to TRBD2. The V gene's germline CDR1 is SGHTS and CDR2 YDEGEE. This CDR3 has 14 amino acids. Trimming removed 4 bases from V and 4 bases from J; junction bases left unmatched: 4. CDR3 in amino acids: CASSIGTSGYEQYF. CDR3 DNA: TGTGCCAGCAGCATAGGGACTAGCGGATACGAGCAGTACTTC.

This chain links TRBV5-1 with TRBJ2-2, with D hard to call. Germline loops: CDR1 SGHRS, CDR2 YFSETQ. Trimming took 7 bases from V and 1 from J, leaving 11 bases between them. The CDR3 extends over 14 amino acids. The CDR3 sequence: CASGSSGNTGELFF. CDR3 coding DNA: TGCGCCAGCGGCAGTTCGGGGAACACCGGGGAGCTGTTTTTT.

The chain is built from TRBV2 and TRBJ2-1; D remains ambiguous. From germline, CDR1 is SNHLY and CDR2 FYNNEI. V was pared by 3 bases and J by 13 bases, with 13 bases between. CDR3 length equals 12 residues. CDR3 residues: CASSDIVFPQFF. CDR3 nucleotide sequence: TGTGCCAGCAGTGATATAGTTTTTCCCCAGTTCTTC. The whole variable domain, filled in from reference TRBV2 and TRBJ2-1, reads EPEVTQTPSHQVTQMGQEVILRCVPISNHLYFYWYRQILGQKVEFLVSFYNNEISEKSEIFDDQFSVERPDGSNFTLKIRSTKLEDSAMYFCASSDIVFPQFFGPGTRLTVL.

Written as DNA, the CDR3 is TGTGCCAGCAGCGTAACAGGGGACCCCTTGGACGAGCAGTACTTC. Its protein is CASSVTGDPLDEQYF. The genes are TRBV7-9 and TRBJ2-7, with TRBD1 matching 7 bases. Germline loops: CDR1 SEHNR, CDR2 FQNEAQ (reference sequence). This CDR3 spans 15 amino acids. Trimming cost V 5 bases and J 5 bases; bases outside gene matches: 12. Variable domain in full (rest from reference TRBV7-9 and TRBJ2-7): DTGVSQNPRHKITKRGQNVTFRCDPISEHNRLYWYRQTLGQGPEFLTYFQNEAQLEKSRLLSDRFSAERPKGSFSTLEIQRTEQGDSAMYLCASSVTGDPLDEQYFGPGTRLTVT.

The chain is built from TRBV5-4 and TRBJ2-7, with TRBD1 matching 8 bases. V lost 3 bases to trimming and J lost 4 bases; unmatched junction nucleotides: 3. CDR1 and CDR2 from the germline V gene are SGHNT and YYREEE (reference sequence). The CDR3 extends over 13 amino acids. CDR3 coding DNA: TGTGCCAGCAGCTCCCGGACAGGGTACGAGCAGTACTTC. Protein product: CASSSRTGYEQYF. Using reference TRBV5-4 and TRBJ2-7 for the parts outside the CDR3, the full variable domain is ETGVTQSPTHLIKTRGQQVTLRCSSQSGHNTVSWYQQALGQGPQFIFQYYREEENGRGNFPPRFSGLQFPNYSSELNVNALELDDSALYLCASSSRTGYEQYFGPGTRLTVT.

The CDR3 DNA reads as TGTGCCAGCAGCCCCCCCGGGACTAGCGGGGGGATTGAGCAGTTCTTC. It is translated as CASSPPGTSGGIEQFF. V is TRBV5-4 and J is TRBJ2-1; TRBD2 aligns across 15 bases. V was clipped by 4 bases and J by 9 bases; unmatched bases: 8. This CDR3 has 16 residues. Germline CDR1 and CDR2: SGHNT and YYREEE (reference sequence).

The chain uses TRBV6-5 and TRBJ1-5; D unclear. The CDR3 length is 12 residues. V was trimmed by 5 bases and J by 13 bases, leaving 15 bases between them. Germline loops: CDR1 MNHEY, CDR2 SVGAGI. CDR3 coding DNA: TGTGCCAGCAGTGTCTCGCACCGGCGGCAGCATTTT. Protein sequence: CASSVSHRRQHF.

This chain links TRBV14 with TRBJ2-7; 7 bases match TRBD1. The germline gives CDR1 SGHDN, CDR2 FVKESK. CDR3 length: 12 amino acids. V was clipped by 4 bases and J by 6 bases; unmatched bases: 3. CDR3 nucleotide sequence: TGTGCCAGCAGCCTTTCAGGGGGCGAGCAGTACTTC. Protein: CASSLSGGEQYF. The full variable domain, in which reference TRBV14 and TRBJ2-7 provide the parts outside the CDR3, is EAGVTQFPSHSVIEKGQTVTLRCDPISGHDNLYWYRRVMGKEIKFLLHFVKESKQDESGMPNNRFLAERTGGTYSTLKVQPAELEDSGVYFCASSLSGGEQYFGPGTRLTVT.

This chain uses TRBV29-1 with TRBJ2-7; D is possibly TRBD1 (6 bases). Germline V gene sequence: CDR1 SQVTM, CDR2 ANQGSEA. CDR3 length equals 12 residues. Trimming removed 4 bases from V and 2 bases from J, with 9 bases in between. CDR3 in DNA: TGCAGCGTTGCTCACAGGGCCTACGAGCAGTACTTC. Translated: CSVAHRAYEQYF.

The chain carries TRBV29-1 and TRBJ1-2; weak D call: TRBD1 (5 bases). Trimming took off 0 bases at V and 8 bases at J, with 10 bases between the two ends. Germline V gene lookup returns CDR1 SQVTM and CDR2 ANQGSEA. The CDR3 runs 12 residues. This CDR3 is CSVEELQGGYTF. Written as DNA, the CDR3 is TGCAGCGTTGAAGAGCTTCAGGGCGGCTACACCTTC.

This chain joins TRBV5-4 and TRBJ1-2, with 10 nucleotides matching TRBD1. Germline CDR1 is SGHNT and CDR2 is YYREEE (reference sequence). CDR3 length: 15 amino acids. The ends lost 4 bases at V and 4 bases at J; junction bases unmatched: 7. The CDR3 region has the DNA TGTGCCAGCAGCCCCGGCGGGACAGGGGTCTATGGCTACACCTTC. This codes for CASSPGGTGVYGYTF.

CDR3: CASSLEGSGMDEQYF. The CDR3, as DNA: TGCGCCAGCAGCTTGGAGGGTAGCGGGATGGACGAGCAGTACTTC. V gene TRBV5-1 combines with J gene TRBJ2-7; 8 bases fit TRBD2. This CDR3 has 15 residues. The ends lost 0 bases at V and 5 bases at J; junction bases unmatched: 7. Germline V gives CDR1 SGHRS, CDR2 YFSETQ. Full variable domain (missing parts from reference TRBV5-1 and TRBJ2-7): KAGVTQTPRYLIKTRGQQVTLSCSPISGHRSVSWYQQTPGQGLQFLFEYFSETQRNKGNFPGRFSGRQFSNSRSEMNVSTLELGDSALYLCASSLEGSGMDEQYFGPGTRLTVT.